The clone carrying this T cell receptor beta chain was detected ten times or more. Its specificity is unknown. This beta chain represents an off-target read in a library built for alpha chains; its size is of limited meaning. Regarding time point: sample taken at primary tumor resection. There were 75 or so donors, all of them untreated patients with early-stage non-small cell lung cancer. Tumor, nontumor lung or frozen PBMC supplied whole RNA that was sequenced unsorted. This specimen comes from a study of spatial heterogeneity in lung cancer. In the study overall: Beta-chain sequences consistently outnumbered alpha-chain sequences in detection.

The germline gives CDR1 MNHEY, CDR2 SVGAGI. V lost 0 bases and J lost 4, with 12 bases in between. CDR3 size: 15 residues. Overall study findings and caveats: Tracking of tumor mutation counts was seen in expanded intratumoral alpha and beta TCR counts.

Every TCR cDNA molecule bore its own unique molecular identifier. MiXCR was run by TCRdb on the 5' RACE reads, yielding one entry per CDR3 protein. The table has about 13,000 distinct CDR3 sequences, approximately 5.6% seen once. The sequence was obtained from a female donor with early-stage non-small cell lung cancer. Here the sequenced sample was lung tumor tissue, taken at surgery. V gene TRBV6-5 combines with J gene TRBJ1-1; D gene ambiguous. DNA for the CDR3: TGTGCCAGCAGTTACTCCCGCAGCAGAGGCACTGAAGCTTTCTTT. As protein: CASSYSRSRGTEAFF.